The subject of this entry is one T cell receptor beta chain. What antigen it recognizes has not been identified. Within one base of it there is no much larger clone, and no base qualities were kept. The sample's time point label, in plain terms: roughly 12 months on ibrutinib. For TCR beta library preparation, approximately 2 micrograms of genomic DNA were isolated from cryopreserved PBMCs. Longitudinal blood samples from CLL patients on ibrutinib monotherapy were analyzed using high-throughput TCR beta sequencing. The patients took part in an open-label, single-center phase 2 trial of ibrutinib monotherapy. On a MiSeq, deep resolution sequencing aimed for a depth between 1 in 1 million and 1 in 200,000 T cells, with each clonotype covered 10x on average. TCR beta libraries were generated with the immunoSEQ hsTCRB Kit. Turning to the authors' computational methods: The data were analyzed with ImmunoSEQ Analyzer and ImmunoSEQ Data Assistant, and V, D and J gene assignments followed IMGT definitions. Clonality, which ranges from 0 to 1, was calculated as one minus the normalized Shannon entropy of productive rearrangement frequencies. Only overrepresented clonotypes making up at least 0.05% of each patient's repertoire were included in the public clonotype analysis. Thirteen age-matched healthy donor repertoires from immuneACCESS served as clonality controls. Sourced from immuneACCESS, this table was stored by TCRdb with only in-frame sequences that have V and J called. A share of the clones is absent; for the studies checked, an unresolved V gene accounts for under half, and the remainder has no known explanation. D and trimming come from the DNA, and the V and J calls and clone size come from that table. The sample table shows 60,000 to 75,000 clones, and over 75% are seen once. The top ten clonotypes cover 3.1% of the sample.

The data stem from a study of cytotoxic CD8 clonotypes in ibrutinib-treated CLL (dated by TCRdb to 2020 to 2023). Background for the entire study: In this cohort, some 14 patients were treatment-naive and about a dozen were relapsed/refractory, while 17 to 18 had unmutated IGHV. On average, each sample yielded about 250,000 productive templates and tens of thousands of productive rearrangements. Partial responses were observed in some 24 patients and complete responses in 2; after a median follow-up of 68 months, remission was maintained in 14 patients and progression was observed in about twelve. Of the 85 to 90 participants in the trial, approximately 25 had longitudinal samples available. Cryopreserved peripheral blood mononuclear cells were collected before treatment, at response, and at either disease progression or sustained remission. Samples at response were collected after a median of about 13 months of treatment, with a range of 6 to 36 months. Every remission and progressive disease sample was obtained while ibrutinib was still being received by the patients. On the study overall, not on this receptor specifically: Sustained-remission and progressing patients did not have matched sampling times, and lymph node repertoires were not examined. Public clonotypes were rare and either shrank or stayed stable during treatment, and the rise in clonality at ibrutinib response reflected expansion of private clonotypes. Baseline clonality exceeded that of age-matched healthy donors and correlated strongly with circulating CD8+ T-cell counts. Clonality increased at ibrutinib response, stayed stable in sustained remission, and fell back toward baseline at progression.

After removal of 3 bases from V and 5 bases from J, the junction retains 11 bases not matched to a gene. Based on the germline V gene, the CDR1 and CDR2 sequences are MDHEN and SYDVKM. CDR3 length: 17 amino acids, cysteine to phenylalanine. The retained sequence is limited to the CDR3, 51 bases, with the frame set at the first base. Sequenced material: PBMCs, taken after 12 months of ibrutinib treatment. The sequence is built from TRBV28 and TRBJ1-2, with TRBD1 matching 11 junction bases. The sequence derives from a human donor with chronic lymphocytic leukemia. Here is the DNA: TGTGCCAGCAGTTTTATCGGGAGGACAGGGGGCAGTTATGGCTACACCTTC. The resulting protein is CASSFIGRTGGSYGYTF.